These T cell receptor beta chains were read from a single sample in a study of T cell responses to AZD1222 COVID-19 vaccine. Method: immunoSEQ multiplex PCR; TCRdb's copy keeps in-frame clones and lacks some. The table shows around 170,000 clones, with roughly 93% occurring only once. The sample was peripheral blood, taken on day 0 of AZD1222 vaccination. The receptor set was obtained from an adult in good health. Each CDR3 is given with its conserved first and last residue. The order of the fields is J gene, clone size, V gene, CDR3 protein. Not all rows give a size; the values are once, few, many and, for expanded clones, a class.

TRBJ1-2 | . | TRBV11-2 | CASSLDPRTGYGYTF
TRBJ2-7 | . | TRBV15 | CATSRAGGLGQYF
TRBJ1-4 | . | TRBV6-6 | CASSSLEKLFF
TRBJ1-1 | . | TRBV7-9 | CASSPRDRGMRTEAFF
TRBJ1-2 | few | TRBV4-2 | CASSQDWTGASGYTF
TRBJ1-6 | . | TRBV19 | CASSPGQGGNSPLHF
TRBJ1-2 | . | TRBV18 | CASSTTNYGYTF
TRBJ1-3 | few | TRBV6-2/TRBV6-3 | CASSYSAFEPGSSGNTIYF
TRBJ1-4 | . | TRBV27 | CASSSFGTGGEKLFF
TRBJ2-7 | . | TRBV18 | CASSEGLASYEQYF
TRBJ2-1 | few | TRBV7-6 | CASSWSGNPNNEQFF